The source of this TCR beta chain is a study of cytomegalovirus exposure and HLA in healthy donors. Study-level information: Around 77 million unique TCRs from HLA-typed donors made up an early data release.

The primer mix had 60 Vbeta and 13 Jbeta primers. Assay: immunoSEQ multiplex PCR; the TCRdb copy retains only in-frame clones and omits some. The data show about 76,000 clones, around three quarters seen once. Germline CDR1 is MNHEY and CDR2 is SMNVEV (reference sequence). The CDR3 is made up of 17 amino acids. The J segment lost 9 bases and the V segment lost 4 bases, leaving 10 bases of the junction unmatched. The chain has TRBV27 and TRBJ2-1; 15 positions agree with TRBD2. Material: PBMCs. The TCR comes from a man between 25 and 39 years old in good health and CMV-seronegative. As DNA, the CDR3 is TGTGCCAGCAGTTCGGGGACTAGCGGGAGGAGAGGGAGTGAGCAGTTCTTC. The encoded protein is CASSSGTSGRRGSEQFF.